A few counts support the clone carrying this TCR beta chain. A library of TCRbeta sequences, prepared with unique molecular identifiers, was generated. TCRdb called the PCR reads again in MiXCR, with one record for every CDR3 protein. The table has over 550,000 distinct CDR3 sequences, about 10% seen once. The data were obtained in a study of T-cell reconstitution after alpha-beta-depleted transplantation in children. The CDR3 consists of 15 residues. The V gene's germline CDR1 is DFQATT and CDR2 SNEGSKA (reference sequence). V gave up 1 base and J gave up 1 base; unmatched junction bases: 0. The clonotype was recovered from a human donor who donated a stem cell graft to a child with acute myeloid leukemia. This sequence joins TRBV20-1 and TRBJ1-5, with TRBD1 identical over 11 bases. The starting material was PBMCs from the stem cell graft donor, obtained from the stem cell graft. This CDR3 is CSARGTGGSNQPQHF. CDR3 nucleotides: TGCAGTGCTAGAGGGACAGGGGGCAGCAATCAGCCCCAGCATTTT.